What follows are 8 T cell receptor beta chains derived from one specimen sequenced in a study of Ad26.COV2.S vaccination and SARS-CoV-2 variants. Generated by immunoSEQ multiplex PCR, the TCRdb table keeps only in-frame clones and is missing some. The repertoire includes just over 350,000 clones, about 88% of them detected once, and roughly 3.1% sits in the top ten. Treatment of the sample: roughly 18 received Ad26.COV2.S at low or high dose, single or two shots; about 5 received placebo; per-sample allocation not given. Sample collection was performed on day 63 after the first vaccine or placebo injection. The sequencing used peripheral blood, collected in a trial of Ad26.COV2.S vaccine versus placebo. These receptors were taken from a person between 18 and 59 years old who received the Ad26.COV2.S COVID-19 vaccine or a placebo.

CDR3 amino acids: CASSSPGTSGSPHTLGRNNEQFF. CDR3 DNA: TGTGCCAGCAGTTCCCCCGGGACTAGCGGGAGCCCCCACACACTCGGCCGCAACAATGAGCAGTTCTTC. The genes are TRBV2 and TRBJ2-1, with 14 bases fitting TRBD2. The CDR3 totals 23 residues. The ends lost 5 bases at V and 5 bases at J; junction bases unmatched: 26. CDR1 is SNHLY, CDR2 FYNNEI, per germline.

The count of this clone is one. The chain is built from TRBV2 and TRBJ2-2, with a tentative D call TRBD2 (6 bases). With 6 bases removed from V and 2 bases from J, the gap between germline ends came to 25 bases. Germline values: CDR1 SNHLY, CDR2 FYNNEI. The CDR3 covers 19 residues. The CDR3 loop is CASRPRTQGVGGNTGELFF. The CDR3, as DNA: TGTGCCAGCAGACCTCGGACGCAAGGTGTGGGGGGAAACACCGGGGAGCTGTTTTTT.

The chain is built from TRBV5-6 and TRBJ2-1; a weak D match, TRBD2 (6 bases). The V end lost 4 bases, the J end lost 7 bases, and 15 bases lay between the germline ends. This CDR3 comprises 14 residues. Germline V gene data show CDR1 as SGHDT and CDR2 as YYEEEE. The DNA of the CDR3 is TGTGCCAGCAGCCCGGCGATTGGGAGGAATGAGCAGTTCTTC. Residues: CASSPAIGRNEQFF.

The CDR3 protein is CASSRRPFQETQYF. Written as DNA, the CDR3 is TGTGCCAGCTCACGACGGCCATTCCAAGAGACCCAGTACTTC. The chain is built from TRBV6-5 and TRBJ2-5; the D is unclear. Germline V gene data show CDR1 as MNHEY and CDR2 as SVGAGI. This CDR3 has 14 amino acids. V lost 8 bases and J 1 base, leaving 14 bases between the germline ends.

The V gene is TRBV4-1, the J gene TRBJ2-3; no clear D. The V end lost 0 bases, the J end lost 10 bases, and 14 bases lay between the germline ends. The CDR3 spans 14 residues. Germline CDR1 reads MGHRA; CDR2 reads YSYEKL. Here the CDR3 DNA reads TGCGCCAGCAGCCAAGACCCCCCTAGGAGTGCGCAGTATTTT. It encodes CASSQDPPRSAQYF.

This chain uses TRBV27 with TRBJ2-7, with 7 bases that match TRBD2. Trimming at V came to 5 bases and at J to 4 bases, leaving 5 bases not matched to a gene. Germline CDR1 MNHEY, CDR2 SMNVEV (reference sequence). This CDR3 has 13 residues. In DNA form, the CDR3 reads TGTGCCAGCAGTCACGGGGGGAGATACGAGCAGTACTTC. Its translation is CASSHGGRYEQYF.

The CDR3, as DNA: TGCGCCAGCAGCTTGTTCAGGGAGGCCGGGGAGCTGTTTTTT. Amino acids: CASSLFREAGELFF. V usage is TRBV5-1 and J usage is TRBJ2-2; D might be TRBD2 (6 bases). The germline V gene has CDR1 SGHRS and CDR2 YFSETQ. The CDR3 length is 14 residues. V was shortened by 1 base and J by 6 bases, with 10 bases between the two germline ends.

The genes are TRBV5-5 and TRBJ2-4; 7 bases align to TRBD1. The germline V gene has CDR1 SGHKS and CDR2 YYEKEE (reference sequence). J was trimmed by 4 bases and V by 5 bases; bases with no gene match: 6. The CDR3 extends over 14 amino acids. The CDR3 nucleotides read TGTGCCAGCAGATATCCGGGACAGAAAAACATTCAGTACTTC. Translation gives CASRYPGQKNIQYF.